This paragraph reports one T cell receptor beta chain. The sample comes from a study of shared clonotypes between healthy human individuals. The CDR3 covers 15 residues. CDR1 and CDR2 (germline): SGHRS, YFSETQ. The trim removed 4 bases at V and 7 bases at J, leaving 8 bases unmatched. Method: immunoSEQ multiplex PCR; TCRdb's copy keeps in-frame clones and lacks some. The sample includes around 1.1 million clones, approximately 80% of them seen just once. The sample comprised memory CD4+ T cells from PBMCs. Subset defined: CD45RA-negative fraction. The TCR was taken from a man aged 18 to 29 in good health. Some clones in this sample may be carry-over from other donors' samples. V usage is TRBV5-1 and J usage is TRBJ1-6, with 7 bases aligning to TRBD1. The CDR3 DNA sequence: TGCGCCAGCAGCCCGACACAGGGGACGAATTCACCCCTCCACTTT. It translates to CASSPTQGTNSPLHF. The variable domain in full, completed from reference TRBV5-1 and TRBJ1-6, reads KAGVTQTPRYLIKTRGQQVTLSCSPISGHRSVSWYQQTPGQGLQFLFEYFSETQRNKGNFPGRFSGRQFSNSRSEMNVSTLELGDSALYLCASSPTQGTNSPLHFGNGTRLTVT.